These T cell receptor beta chains were read from a single sample in a study of cytomegalovirus exposure and HLA in healthy donors. Here immunoSEQ multiplex PCR was the method, and the copy in TCRdb shows in-frame clones only, minus some. The sample includes roughly 190,000 clones, approximately 80% seen only once; the top ten take around 2.6%. Sequencing input: PBMCs. Every receptor here comes from a female donor in good health and CMV-seronegative. Each CDR3 is given with its conserved first and last residue. The D gene is left open where the match is weak. Some rows have no size entry. The others give once, few or many, or a class for an expanded clone.

j_call: TRBJ1-6
v_call: TRBV7-8
cdr3_length: 13
d_call: NA
clone_size: once
cdr3_nt: TGTGCCAGCAGCCCAAAAGCCGATACACCCCTCCACTTT
cdr3_aa: CASSPKADTPLHF

j_call: TRBJ1-5
v_call: TRBV6-5
cdr3_length: 14
d_call: NA
clone_size: NA
cdr3_nt: TGTGCCAGCAGGCAGGGCGGTAGCAATCAGCCCCAGCATTTT
cdr3_aa: CASRQGGSNQPQHF

j_call: TRBJ1-2
v_call: TRBV11-2
cdr3_length: 14
d_call: TRBD1
clone_size: NA
cdr3_nt: TGTGCCAGCAGCCAGGACAGGTTTAACTATGGCTACACCTTC
cdr3_aa: CASSQDRFNYGYTF

j_call: TRBJ2-7
v_call: TRBV14
cdr3_length: 17
d_call: TRBD1
clone_size: NA
cdr3_nt: TGTGCCAGCAGCCAACTTCATACCGGGACAGGGCTTTACGAGCAGTACTTC
cdr3_aa: CASSQLHTGTGLYEQYF

j_call: TRBJ1-6
v_call: TRBV21-1
cdr3_length: 19
d_call: NA
clone_size: NA
cdr3_nt: TGTGCCAGCAGCAAAGGGGGGACAGGGGCGCTAGCGGTCTATTCACCCCTCCACTTT
cdr3_aa: CASSKGGTGALAVYSPLHF

j_call: TRBJ2-5
v_call: TRBV13
cdr3_length: 18
d_call: TRBD1
clone_size: NA
cdr3_nt: TGTGCCAGCAGCTTCCGCCGCGAATTAACAGGGGGCGGGAAGACCCAGTACTTC
cdr3_aa: CASSFRRELTGGGKTQYF

j_call: TRBJ2-1
v_call: TRBV19
cdr3_length: 16
d_call: TRBD2
clone_size: few
cdr3_nt: TGTGCCAGTAGTATCTGGTCTGTAGCGGGGGTAAACGAGCAGTTCTTC
cdr3_aa: CASSIWSVAGVNEQFF

j_call: TRBJ2-3
v_call: TRBV29-1
cdr3_length: 13
d_call: TRBD1
clone_size: NA
cdr3_nt: TGCAGCGTCTGGGACAGCAACCAGGATACGCAGTATTTT
cdr3_aa: CSVWDSNQDTQYF

j_call: TRBJ1-1
v_call: TRBV9
cdr3_length: 15
d_call: TRBD1
clone_size: NA
cdr3_nt: TGTGCCAGCAGCCTCACCGGACAGGGTAGGACTGAAGCTTTCTTT
cdr3_aa: CASSLTGQGRTEAFF

j_call: TRBJ2-1
v_call: TRBV5-1
cdr3_length: 14
d_call: TRBD1
clone_size: NA
cdr3_nt: TGCGCCAGCAGCTCGGGACAGGGCTACAATGAGCAGTTCTTC
cdr3_aa: CASSSGQGYNEQFF

j_call: TRBJ2-3
v_call: TRBV6-6
cdr3_length: 12
d_call: NA
clone_size: NA
cdr3_nt: TGTGCCAGCAGTCTGGGGGGAGATACGCAGTATTTT
cdr3_aa: CASSLGGDTQYF

j_call: TRBJ2-6
v_call: TRBV18
cdr3_length: 15
d_call: TRBD1
clone_size: NA
cdr3_nt: TGTGCCAGCTCGCCAGACAGGGCTGGGGCCAACGTCCTGACTTTC
cdr3_aa: CASSPDRAGANVLTF

j_call: TRBJ2-7
v_call: TRBV25-1
cdr3_length: 15
d_call: TRBD2
clone_size: NA
cdr3_nt: TGTGCCAGCAGTGGCCGTCGGACTAGCGGCTACGAGCAGTACTTC
cdr3_aa: CASSGRRTSGYEQYF

j_call: TRBJ1-4
v_call: TRBV5-4
cdr3_length: 15
d_call: TRBD1
clone_size: NA
cdr3_nt: TGTGCCAGCAGCGACCGGACAGGCGGTGCTGAAAAACTGTTTTTT
cdr3_aa: CASSDRTGGAEKLFF